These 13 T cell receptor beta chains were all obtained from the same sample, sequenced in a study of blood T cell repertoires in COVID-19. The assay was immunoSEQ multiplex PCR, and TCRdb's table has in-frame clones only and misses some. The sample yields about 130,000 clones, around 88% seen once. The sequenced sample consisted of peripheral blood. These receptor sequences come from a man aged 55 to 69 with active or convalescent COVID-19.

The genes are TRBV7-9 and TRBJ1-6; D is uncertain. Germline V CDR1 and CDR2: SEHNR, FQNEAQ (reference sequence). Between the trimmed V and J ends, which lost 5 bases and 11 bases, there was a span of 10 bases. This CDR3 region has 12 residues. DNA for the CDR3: TGTGCCAGCAGCCTAAATCTTCCACCCCTCCACTTT. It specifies CASSLNLPPLHF.

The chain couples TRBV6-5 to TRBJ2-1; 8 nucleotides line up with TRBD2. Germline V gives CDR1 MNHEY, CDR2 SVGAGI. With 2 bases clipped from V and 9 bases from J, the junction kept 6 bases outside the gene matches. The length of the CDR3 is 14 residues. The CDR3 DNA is TGTGCCAGCAGTTACAACCCGGGGGGGGCTGAGCAGTTCTTC. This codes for CASSYNPGGAEQFF.

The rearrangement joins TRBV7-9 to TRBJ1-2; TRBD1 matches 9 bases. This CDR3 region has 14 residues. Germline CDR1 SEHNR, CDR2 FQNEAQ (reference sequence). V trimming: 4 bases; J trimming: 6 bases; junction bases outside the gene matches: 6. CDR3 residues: CASSSRDRVNGYTF. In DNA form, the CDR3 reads TGTGCCAGCAGCTCCAGGGACAGGGTAAATGGCTACACCTTC.

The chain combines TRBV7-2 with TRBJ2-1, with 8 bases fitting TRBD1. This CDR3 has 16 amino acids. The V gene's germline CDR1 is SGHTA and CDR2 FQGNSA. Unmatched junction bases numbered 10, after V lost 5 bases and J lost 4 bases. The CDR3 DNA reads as TGTGCCAGCAGCCGCAGGACAGGGCAAGGGTACAATGAGCAGTTCTTC. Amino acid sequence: CASSRRTGQGYNEQFF. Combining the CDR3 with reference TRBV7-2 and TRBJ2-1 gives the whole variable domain GAGVSQSPSNKVTEKGKDVELRCDPISGHTALYWYRQSLGQGLEFLIYFQGNSAPDKSGLPSDRFSAERTGGSVSTLTIQRTQQEDSAVYLCASSRRTGQGYNEQFFGPGTRLTVL.

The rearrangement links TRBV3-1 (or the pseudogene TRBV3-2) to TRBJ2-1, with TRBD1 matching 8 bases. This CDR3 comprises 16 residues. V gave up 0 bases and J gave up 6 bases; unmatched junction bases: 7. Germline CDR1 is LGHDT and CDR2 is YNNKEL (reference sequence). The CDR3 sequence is CASSQDRQGAGNEQFF. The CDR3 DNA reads TGTGCCAGCAGCCAAGATAGGCAGGGGGCGGGCAATGAGCAGTTCTTC.

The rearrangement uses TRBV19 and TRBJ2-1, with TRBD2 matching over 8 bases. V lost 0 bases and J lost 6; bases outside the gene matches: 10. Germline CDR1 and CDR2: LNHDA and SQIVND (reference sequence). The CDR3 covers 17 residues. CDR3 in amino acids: CASSIEAGATSGNEQFF. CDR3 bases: TGTGCCAGTAGTATAGAAGCGGGGGCCACGAGTGGCAATGAGCAGTTCTTC.

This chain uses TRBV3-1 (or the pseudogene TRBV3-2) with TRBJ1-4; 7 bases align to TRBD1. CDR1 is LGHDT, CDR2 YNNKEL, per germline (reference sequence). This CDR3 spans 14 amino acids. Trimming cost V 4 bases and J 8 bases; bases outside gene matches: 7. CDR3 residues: CASSRDSEGEKLFF. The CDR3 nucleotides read TGTGCCAGCAGCCGGGACAGCGAAGGGGAAAAACTGTTTTTT.

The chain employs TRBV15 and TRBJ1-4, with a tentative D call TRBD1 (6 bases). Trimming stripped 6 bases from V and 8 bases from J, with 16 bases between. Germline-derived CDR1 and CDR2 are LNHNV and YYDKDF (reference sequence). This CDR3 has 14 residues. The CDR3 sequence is CATRQGGGGEKLFF. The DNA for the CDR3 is TGTGCCACCAGACAGGGAGGGGGTGGGGAAAAACTGTTTTTT.

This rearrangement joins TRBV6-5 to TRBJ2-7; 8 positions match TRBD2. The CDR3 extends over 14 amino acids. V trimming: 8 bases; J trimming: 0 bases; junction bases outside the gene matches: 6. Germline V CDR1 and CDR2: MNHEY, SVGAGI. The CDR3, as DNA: TGTGCCAGCCAGCGTGCGGGGGGCTCCTACGAGCAGTACTTC. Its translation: CASQRAGGSYEQYF.

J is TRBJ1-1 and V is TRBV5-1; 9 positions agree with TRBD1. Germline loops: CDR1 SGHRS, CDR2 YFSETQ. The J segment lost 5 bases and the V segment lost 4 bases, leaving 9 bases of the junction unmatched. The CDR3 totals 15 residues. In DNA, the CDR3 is TGCGCCAGCAGCCAACTACAGGGGGCTGGTACTGAAGCTTTCTTT. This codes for CASSQLQGAGTEAFF.

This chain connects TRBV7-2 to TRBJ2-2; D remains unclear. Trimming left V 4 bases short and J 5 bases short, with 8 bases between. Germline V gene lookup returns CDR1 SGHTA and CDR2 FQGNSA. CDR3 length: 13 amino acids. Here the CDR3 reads CASSSPGTGELFF. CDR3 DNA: TGTGCCAGCAGCTCACCAGGAACCGGGGAGCTGTTTTTT.

CDR3 nucleotide sequence: TGTGCCACCAGCGGGAGCACAGATACGCAGTATTTT. Translating it yields CATSGSTDTQYF. The chain employs TRBV24-1 and TRBJ2-3, with D unclear. The V gene lost 7 bases and the J gene lost 0 bases, with 4 bases spanning the gap. Germline V CDR1 and CDR2: KGHDR, SFDVKD. The CDR3 is 12 residues long.

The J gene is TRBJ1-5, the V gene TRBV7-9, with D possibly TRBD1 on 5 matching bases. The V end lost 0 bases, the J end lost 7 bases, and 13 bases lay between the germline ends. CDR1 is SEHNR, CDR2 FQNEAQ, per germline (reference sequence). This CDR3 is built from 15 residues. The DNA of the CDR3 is TGTGCCAGCAGCTTAGCCGGGGGTTTTGGACAGCCCCAGCATTTT. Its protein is CASSLAGGFGQPQHF.